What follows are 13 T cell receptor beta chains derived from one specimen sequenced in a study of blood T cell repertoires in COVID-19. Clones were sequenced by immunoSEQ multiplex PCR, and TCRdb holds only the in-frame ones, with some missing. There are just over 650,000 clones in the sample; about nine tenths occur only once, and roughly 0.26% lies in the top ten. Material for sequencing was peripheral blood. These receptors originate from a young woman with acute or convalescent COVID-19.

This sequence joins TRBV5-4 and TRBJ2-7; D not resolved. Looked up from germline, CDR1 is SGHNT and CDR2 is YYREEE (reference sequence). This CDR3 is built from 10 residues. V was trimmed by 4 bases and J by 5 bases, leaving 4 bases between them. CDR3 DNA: TGTGCCAGCAGCCTCGACGAGCAGTACTTC. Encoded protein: CASSLDEQYF.

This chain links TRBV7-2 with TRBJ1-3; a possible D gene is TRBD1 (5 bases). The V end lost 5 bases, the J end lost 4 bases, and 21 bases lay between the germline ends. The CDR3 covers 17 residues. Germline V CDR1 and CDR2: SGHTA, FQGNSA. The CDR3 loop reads CASSPREARAVGNTIYF. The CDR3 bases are TGTGCCAGCAGCCCTCGCGAGGCCAGGGCCGTAGGAAACACCATATATTTT.

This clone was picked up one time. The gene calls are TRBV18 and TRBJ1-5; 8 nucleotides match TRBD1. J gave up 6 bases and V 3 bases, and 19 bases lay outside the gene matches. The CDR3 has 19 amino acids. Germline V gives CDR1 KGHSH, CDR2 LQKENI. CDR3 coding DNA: TGTGCCAGCTCACCGACCCCCCTGGACAGGGTGCTAGTTGGTCAGCCCCAGCATTTT. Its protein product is CASSPTPLDRVLVGQPQHF.

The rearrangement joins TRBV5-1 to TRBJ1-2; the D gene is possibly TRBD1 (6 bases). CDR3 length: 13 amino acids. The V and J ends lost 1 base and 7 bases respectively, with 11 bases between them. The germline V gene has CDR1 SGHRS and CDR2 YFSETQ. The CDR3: CASSLNQGLGYTF. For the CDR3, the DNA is TGCGCCAGCAGCTTGAATCAGGGGCTTGGCTACACCTTC.

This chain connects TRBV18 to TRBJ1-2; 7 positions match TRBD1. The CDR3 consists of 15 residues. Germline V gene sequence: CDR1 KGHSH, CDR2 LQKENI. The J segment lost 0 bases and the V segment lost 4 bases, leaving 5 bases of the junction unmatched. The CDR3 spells CASSHRDSSNYGYTF. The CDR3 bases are TGTGCCAGCTCACATAGGGACAGTTCTAACTATGGCTACACCTTC.

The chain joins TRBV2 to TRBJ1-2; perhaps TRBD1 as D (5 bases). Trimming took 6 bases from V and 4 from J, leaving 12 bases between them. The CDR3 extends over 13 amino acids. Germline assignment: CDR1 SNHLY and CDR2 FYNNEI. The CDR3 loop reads CASRGRDSYGYTF. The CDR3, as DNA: TGTGCCAGCAGGGGCAGGGATTCCTATGGCTACACCTTC.

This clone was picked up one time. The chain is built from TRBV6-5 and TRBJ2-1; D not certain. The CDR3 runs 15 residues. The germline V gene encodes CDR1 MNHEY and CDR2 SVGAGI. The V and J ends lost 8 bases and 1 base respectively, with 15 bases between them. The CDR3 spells CASSRPGYSYNEQFF. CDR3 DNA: TGTGCCAGCTCGCGCCCGGGTTATTCCTACAATGAGCAGTTCTTC.

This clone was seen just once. The CDR3 sequence: CSAGLQYEQYF. In nucleotides, the CDR3 is TGCAGCGCCGGACTGCAGTACGAGCAGTACTTC. The chain joins TRBV29-1 to TRBJ2-7, with D possibly matching TRBD2 (5 bases). Germline CDR1 is SQVTM and CDR2 is ANQGSEA. Trimming removed 7 bases from V and 4 bases from J, with 11 bases in between. The CDR3 has 11 amino acids.

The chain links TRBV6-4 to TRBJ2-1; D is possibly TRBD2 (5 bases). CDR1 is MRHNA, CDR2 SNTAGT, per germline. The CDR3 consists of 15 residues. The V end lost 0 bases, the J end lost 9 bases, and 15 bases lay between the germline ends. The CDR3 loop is CASSDSHLLGGEQFF. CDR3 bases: TGTGCCAGCAGTGACTCCCACCTGCTCGGAGGTGAGCAGTTCTTC.

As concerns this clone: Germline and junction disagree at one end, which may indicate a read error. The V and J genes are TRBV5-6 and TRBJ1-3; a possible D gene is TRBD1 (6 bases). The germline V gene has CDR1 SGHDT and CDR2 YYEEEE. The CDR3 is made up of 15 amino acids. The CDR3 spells CASSSPGQLGSTIYF. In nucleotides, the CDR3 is TGTGCCAGCAGCAGCCCTGGACAGCTTGGAAGCACCATATATTTT.

CDR3 amino acids: CASSQDTFNYGYTF. The DNA of the CDR3 is TGTGCCAGCAGCCAGGACACTTTTAACTATGGCTACACCTTC. The chain joins TRBV11-2 to TRBJ1-2, with D possibly TRBD1 on 5 matching bases. Trimming removed 5 bases from V and 1 base from J, with 11 bases in between. The CDR3 contains 14 residues. CDR1 is SGHAT, CDR2 FQNNGV, per germline.

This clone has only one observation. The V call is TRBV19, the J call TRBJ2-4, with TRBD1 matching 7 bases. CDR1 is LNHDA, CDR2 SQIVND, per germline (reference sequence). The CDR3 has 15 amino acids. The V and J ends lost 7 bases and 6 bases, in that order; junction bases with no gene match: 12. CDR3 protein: CASTPRQGDVNIQYF. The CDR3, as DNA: TGTGCCAGTACCCCACGACAGGGTGATGTAAACATTCAGTACTTC.

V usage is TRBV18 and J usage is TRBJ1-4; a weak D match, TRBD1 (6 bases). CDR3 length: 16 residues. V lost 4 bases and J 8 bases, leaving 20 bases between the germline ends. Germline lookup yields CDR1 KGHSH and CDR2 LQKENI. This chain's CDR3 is CASSRTGGTVREKLFF. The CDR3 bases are TGTGCCAGCTCACGCACGGGGGGCACGGTTCGAGAAAAACTGTTTTTT.